This T cell receptor beta chain was documented in a study of control samples from healthy donors and cancer patients. The table came from immunoSEQ multiplex PCR; TCRdb's copy has only in-frame clones and leaves some out. The data show 170,000 or so clones, with around 92% seen just once and 2% to 2.5% held by the top ten. CDR1 and CDR2 from the germline V gene are SGHRS and YFSETQ. The CDR3 runs 18 residues. Trimming at V came to 0 bases and at J to 3 bases, leaving 11 bases not matched to a gene. The receptor's source is a woman between 35 and 50 years old in good health. Specimen: blood. This chain links TRBV5-1 with TRBJ1-2; TRBD1 aligns across 10 bases. The CDR3 loop is CASSLVGQGISRDYGYTF. The CDR3 DNA reads as TGCGCCAGCAGCTTGGTGGGACAGGGGATATCTCGGGACTATGGCTACACCTTC.